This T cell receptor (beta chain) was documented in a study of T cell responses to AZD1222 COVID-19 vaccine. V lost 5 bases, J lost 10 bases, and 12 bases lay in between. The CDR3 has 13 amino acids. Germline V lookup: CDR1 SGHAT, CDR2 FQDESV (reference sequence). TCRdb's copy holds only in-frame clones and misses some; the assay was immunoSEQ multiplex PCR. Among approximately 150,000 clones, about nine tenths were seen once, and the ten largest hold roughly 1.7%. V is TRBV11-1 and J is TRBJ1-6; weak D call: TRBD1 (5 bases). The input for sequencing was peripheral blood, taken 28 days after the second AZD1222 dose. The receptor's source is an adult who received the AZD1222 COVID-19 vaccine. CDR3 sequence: CASSPGLASPLHF. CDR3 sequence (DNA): TGTGCCAGCAGCCCGGGACTAGCATCACCCCTCCACTTT.